Below, 27 T cell receptor beta chains from the same sample are listed, as sequenced in a study of blood T cell repertoires in COVID-19 (dated by TCRdb to the early 2020s). The method was the immunoSEQ multiplex PCR assay. The clones in this table, taken by TCRdb from immuneACCESS, are in-frame only. Not every clone is retained; where verified, under half of the shortfall comes from an unresolved V gene, and the cause of the rest is unknown. The sample profile shows about 220,000 clones; around 84% of them were found once. The ten largest clones represent roughly 5% of the sample. Source material: peripheral blood. The origin of the receptors is a woman in her sixties who had recovered from COVID-19.

This clone has only a few counts. The V and J genes are TRBV5-5 and TRBJ1-5; unclear D gene. Germline loops: CDR1 SGHKS, CDR2 YYEKEE (reference sequence). This CDR3 comprises 20 residues. V lost 1 base and J 2 bases, leaving 25 bases between the germline ends. The CDR3 DNA reads TGTGCCAGCAGCTTGCTGGTTGCAGGCCTTCCATGGTCAGGCAATCAGCCCCAGCATTTT. This gives the protein CASSLLVAGLPWSGNQPQHF.

The chain links TRBV11-2 to TRBJ2-7, with 7 bases identical to TRBD1. Germline CDR1 and CDR2: SGHAT and FQNNGV. V trimming: 5 bases; J trimming: 5 bases; junction bases outside the gene matches: 12. The CDR3 runs to 15 residues. Here the CDR3 reads CASSPLTGNRHEQYF. CDR3 in DNA: TGTGCCAGCAGCCCCCTGACAGGGAACCGCCACGAGCAGTACTTC.

Details on this clone: At one boundary the junction diverges from the germline segment, which might be a read error. The same CDR3 arises from other DNA sequences in this sample as well. This rearrangement joins TRBV18 to TRBJ1-1; 7 bases are a match to TRBD1. This CDR3 spans 14 amino acids. CDR1 KGHSH and CDR2 LQKENI come from the germline V gene. DNA of the CDR3: TGTGCCAGCTCCCCACGGACAGGGAACACTGAAGCTTTCTTT. Protein product: CASSPRTGNTEAFF.

The rearrangement joins TRBV6-5 to TRBJ2-3, with TRBD1 matching over 9 bases. The CDR3 runs 14 residues. After removal of 5 bases from V and 6 bases from J, the junction contained 6 bases not matched to a gene. CDR1 is MNHEY and CDR2 is SVGAGI in the germline V gene. CDR3 sequence reads: CASSPRTGADTQYF. For the CDR3, the DNA is TGTGCCAGCAGTCCGAGGACAGGGGCGGATACGCAGTATTTT.

V usage is TRBV6-4 and J usage is TRBJ1-2; a weak D match, TRBD1 (5 bases). Per germline, CDR1 MRHNA and CDR2 SNTAGT. This CDR3 region has 17 residues. With 3 bases removed from V and 0 bases from J, the gap between germline ends came to 17 bases. Written as DNA, the CDR3 is TGTGCCAGCAGTGAAAAATATGGGGCGGACGCTAACTATGGCTACACCTTC. Translation: CASSEKYGADANYGYTF.

The rearrangement joins TRBV7-2 to TRBJ1-2, with 12 nucleotides matching TRBD1. CDR3 length equals 16 residues. The ends lost 4 bases at V and 7 bases at J; junction bases unmatched: 10. Germline CDR1 SGHTA, CDR2 FQGNSA. The CDR3 protein is CASSSPGDRGRAGYTF. DNA of the CDR3: TGTGCCAGCAGCTCCCCCGGGGACAGGGGGCGGGCTGGCTACACCTTC.

This chain connects TRBV28 to TRBJ2-4, with a possible D match to TRBD2 (7 bases). V dropped 5 bases and J dropped 3 bases, with 20 bases sitting between them. The CDR3 runs to 17 residues. CDR1 is MDHEN and CDR2 is SYDVKM in the germline V gene. For the CDR3, the DNA is TGTGCCAGCAGTCAATGGGGGGGGCCGGCGGGCAAAAACATTCAGTACTTC. It translates to CASSQWGGPAGKNIQYF.

This clone was found once. The chain couples TRBV7-2 to TRBJ1-2, with 9 bases lining up with TRBD1. V was pared by 1 base and J by 5 bases, with 2 bases of the junction left unmatched. This CDR3 spans 14 amino acids. Germline V CDR1 and CDR2: SGHTA, FQGNSA. CDR3 DNA sequence: TGTGCCAGCAGCTTAGGAGGGACAGGGTATGGCTACACCTTC. Translated, it gives CASSLGGTGYGYTF.

This clone has just a few counts. The chain recombines TRBV9 with TRBJ2-1; 7 nucleotides align to TRBD2. V was pared by 0 bases and J by 6 bases, with 6 bases of the junction left unmatched. The CDR3 loop spans 15 amino acids. The germline V gene has CDR1 SGDLS and CDR2 YYNGEE. Here the CDR3 DNA reads TGTGCCAGCAGCGTAGGAACTAGCGAGTTCAATGAGCAGTTCTTC. Amino acids: CASSVGTSEFNEQFF.

This rearrangement joins TRBV2 to TRBJ2-3, with TRBD1 matching 8 bases. The CDR3 is 16 residues long. V trimming: 5 bases; J trimming: 1 base; junction bases outside the gene matches: 8. CDR1 and CDR2 from the germline V gene are SNHLY and FYNNEI. Here the CDR3 DNA reads TGTGCCAGCAGTAGTGGGACAGGCGACCGCACAGATACGCAGTATTTT. Residues: CASSSGTGDRTDTQYF. The full variable domain, with the rest looked up from reference TRBV2 and TRBJ2-3, is EPEVTQTPSHQVTQMGQEVILRCVPISNHLYFYWYRQILGQKVEFLVSFYNNEISEKSEIFDDQFSVERPDGSNFTLKIRSTKLEDSAMYFCASSSGTGDRTDTQYFGPGTRLTVL.

The V and J genes are TRBV6-5 and TRBJ1-3; perhaps TRBD1 as D (5 bases). The CDR3 covers 15 residues. CDR1 MNHEY and CDR2 SVGAGI come from the germline V gene. V was shortened by 7 bases and J by 0 bases, with 13 bases between the two germline ends. The CDR3 sequence: CASTLRVASGNTIYF. Written as DNA, the CDR3 is TGTGCCAGCACCCTCAGGGTTGCCTCTGGAAACACCATATATTTT.

The V and J genes are TRBV12-5 and TRBJ1-6, with D unresolved. Germline V gene data show CDR1 as LGHNT and CDR2 as FRNRAP. The CDR3 has 13 amino acids. Trimming left V 1 base short and J 8 bases short, with 6 bases between. The CDR3 here is CASGLEHDSPLHF. As DNA, the CDR3 is TGTGCTAGTGGTTTGGAGCATGATTCACCCCTCCACTTT. The full variable domain, in which reference TRBV12-5 and TRBJ1-6 provide the parts outside the CDR3, is DARVTQTPRHKVTEMGQEVTMRCQPILGHNTVFWYRQTMMQGLELLAYFRNRAPLDDSGMPKDRFSAEMPDATLATLKIQPSEPRDSAVYFCASGLEHDSPLHFGNGTRLTVT.

CDR3 bases: TGTGCCAGCGTGGGACTAGCGGGGGTCAAAGGGGCCGATACGCAGTATTTT. Residues: CASVGLAGVKGADTQYF. The gene calls are TRBV2 and TRBJ2-3; 14 nucleotides line up with TRBD2. CDR3 length: 17 residues. Germline CDR1 and CDR2: SNHLY and FYNNEI. V lost 8 bases, J lost 6 bases, and 13 bases stayed unmatched. Based on the CDR3 plus reference TRBV2 and TRBJ2-3, the full variable domain is EPEVTQTPSHQVTQMGQEVILRCVPISNHLYFYWYRQILGQKVEFLVSFYNNEISEKSEIFDDQFSVERPDGSNFTLKIRSTKLEDSAMYFCASVGLAGVKGADTQYFGPGTRLTVL.

V is TRBV6-1 and J is TRBJ2-7; tentative D call: TRBD2 (6 bases). This CDR3 is built from 16 residues. The V gene's germline CDR1 is MNHNS and CDR2 SASEGT. V was pared by 2 bases and J by 2 bases, with 16 bases between. This CDR3 is CASSEQLAMPTYEQYF. DNA of the CDR3: TGTGCCAGCAGTGAACAGCTAGCGATGCCGACCTACGAGCAGTACTTC.

This chain uses TRBV20-1 with TRBJ2-3; 7 positions agree with TRBD2. Per the germline V gene, CDR1 is DFQATT and CDR2 is SNEGSKA (reference sequence). V was pared by 3 bases and J by 2 bases, with 8 bases of the junction left unmatched. The CDR3 totals 15 residues. CDR3 protein: CSASRSGDDTDTQYF. The CDR3 bases are TGCAGTGCTAGTAGAAGCGGGGACGACACAGATACGCAGTATTTT.

The sample holds one count of this clone. This chain connects TRBV2 to TRBJ2-7; TRBD1 agrees at 7 bases. The CDR3 has 15 amino acids. Germline V gene data show CDR1 as SNHLY and CDR2 as FYNNEI. J gave up 3 bases and V 5 bases, and 10 bases lay outside the gene matches. The CDR3 reads CASSLETGSNYEQYF. In DNA, the CDR3 is TGTGCCAGCAGTTTAGAGACAGGGTCGAACTACGAGCAGTACTTC. The full variable domain, completed using reference TRBV2 and TRBJ2-7, is EPEVTQTPSHQVTQMGQEVILRCVPISNHLYFYWYRQILGQKVEFLVSFYNNEISEKSEIFDDQFSVERPDGSNFTLKIRSTKLEDSAMYFCASSLETGSNYEQYFGPGTRLTVT.

The V call is TRBV21-1, the J call TRBJ1-5. TRBV21-1 is labeled a pseudogene. This CDR3 has 14 residues. CDR3 sequence reads: CASSGGWGVQPQHF. In nucleotides, the CDR3 is TGTGCCAGCAGCGGAGGGTGGGGGGTTCAGCCCCAGCATTTT.

The V and J genes are TRBV7-9 and TRBJ2-1, with D perhaps TRBD2 (5 bases). V was cut by 3 bases and J by 9 bases, with 12 bases left in between. This CDR3 is built from 13 residues. Germline V gives CDR1 SEHNR, CDR2 FQNEAQ (reference sequence). CDR3 DNA: TGTGCCAGCAGCTTCACATCTGAGGGTGAGCAGTTCTTC. It specifies CASSFTSEGEQFF.

V is TRBV12-3 or TRBV12-4 and J is TRBJ2-5, with D possibly TRBD2 on 5 matching bases. This CDR3 contains 13 residues. V dropped 2 bases and J dropped 5 bases, with 9 bases sitting between them. CDR3 bases: TGTGCCAGCAGTTTAACTAGGTGGGAGACCCAGTACTTC. Translating gives CASSLTRWETQYF.

The V gene is TRBV7-9, the J gene TRBJ2-2; TRBD1 is a possible D gene (6 bases). Germline values: CDR1 SEHNR, CDR2 FQNEAQ (reference sequence). The CDR3 sequence is 15 residues long. Trimming took 4 bases from V and 3 from J, leaving 12 bases between them. This CDR3 is CASSSPAGDTGELFF. CDR3 in DNA: TGTGCCAGCAGCTCCCCGGCAGGGGACACCGGGGAGCTGTTTTTT.

The chain couples TRBV6-2 or TRBV6-3 to TRBJ2-5; D might be TRBD2 (6 bases). Germline V lookup: CDR1 MNHEY, CDR2 SVGEGT. With 1 base removed from V and 5 bases from J, the gap between germline ends came to 8 bases. This CDR3 has 13 residues. The CDR3 nucleotides are TGTGCCAGCAGTTACTGGGCGGGGGAGACCCAGTACTTC. Protein product: CASSYWAGETQYF.

This clone was counted at least ten times. The chain couples TRBV5-1 to TRBJ2-5, with 7 bases that match TRBD1. With V trimmed by 3 bases and J by 2 bases, 7 bases remained unmatched. Germline CDR1 and CDR2: SGHRS and YFSETQ. CDR3 length: 15 amino acids. The CDR3 nucleotides are TGCGCCAGCAGCTGGTGGGGACAGATGCAAGAGACCCAGTACTTC. Translating gives CASSWWGQMQETQYF.

The genes are TRBV7-2 and TRBJ2-1, with 9 nucleotides matching TRBD1. The trim removed 1 base at V and 1 base at J, leaving 2 bases unmatched. CDR3 size: 16 residues. Germline CDR1 and CDR2: SGHTA and FQGNSA. CDR3 DNA sequence: TGTGCCAGCAGCTTAGACGGGACAGGGTCCTACAATGAGCAGTTCTTC. Encoded protein: CASSLDGTGSYNEQFF.

The genes are TRBV28 and TRBJ1-5; TRBD1 matches at 7 bases. This CDR3 comprises 17 residues. Germline V lookup: CDR1 MDHEN, CDR2 SYDVKM. Trimming removed 6 bases from V and 5 bases from J; junction bases left unmatched: 16. The CDR3 DNA reads as TGTGCCAGCAGAATGGGACAGATAAAAAAGCTACATCAGCCCCAGCATTTT. It is translated as CASRMGQIKKLHQPQHF.

The chain couples TRBV9 to TRBJ2-1, with 11 bases identical to TRBD2. In germline, CDR1 is SGDLS, CDR2 YYNGEE. Trimming cost V 7 bases and J 7 bases; bases outside gene matches: 13. The length of the CDR3 is 16 residues. This CDR3 reads CASGRLAGQLGNEQFF. The CDR3 coding sequence is TGTGCCAGCGGCAGACTAGCGGGGCAACTTGGGAATGAGCAGTTCTTC.

The rearrangement uses TRBV20-1 and TRBJ1-5; no clear D gene. Trimming stripped 3 bases from V and 9 bases from J, with 12 bases between. Germline V CDR1 and CDR2: DFQATT, SNEGSKA (reference sequence). CDR3 length: 12 amino acids. The CDR3 reads CSASSGFGPQHF. The CDR3 nucleotides read TGCAGTGCTAGTAGCGGGTTTGGGCCCCAGCATTTT.

The chain employs TRBV27 and TRBJ1-1; D is uncertain. Germline V gives CDR1 MNHEY, CDR2 SMNVEV (reference sequence). The CDR3 consists of 15 residues. Trimming shortened V by 5 bases and J by 0 bases, and 13 bases separated the two germline ends. The CDR3 nucleotides are TGTGCCAGCAGTCTCAGTCGATCGATGAACACTGAAGCTTTCTTT. This gives the protein CASSLSRSMNTEAFF.